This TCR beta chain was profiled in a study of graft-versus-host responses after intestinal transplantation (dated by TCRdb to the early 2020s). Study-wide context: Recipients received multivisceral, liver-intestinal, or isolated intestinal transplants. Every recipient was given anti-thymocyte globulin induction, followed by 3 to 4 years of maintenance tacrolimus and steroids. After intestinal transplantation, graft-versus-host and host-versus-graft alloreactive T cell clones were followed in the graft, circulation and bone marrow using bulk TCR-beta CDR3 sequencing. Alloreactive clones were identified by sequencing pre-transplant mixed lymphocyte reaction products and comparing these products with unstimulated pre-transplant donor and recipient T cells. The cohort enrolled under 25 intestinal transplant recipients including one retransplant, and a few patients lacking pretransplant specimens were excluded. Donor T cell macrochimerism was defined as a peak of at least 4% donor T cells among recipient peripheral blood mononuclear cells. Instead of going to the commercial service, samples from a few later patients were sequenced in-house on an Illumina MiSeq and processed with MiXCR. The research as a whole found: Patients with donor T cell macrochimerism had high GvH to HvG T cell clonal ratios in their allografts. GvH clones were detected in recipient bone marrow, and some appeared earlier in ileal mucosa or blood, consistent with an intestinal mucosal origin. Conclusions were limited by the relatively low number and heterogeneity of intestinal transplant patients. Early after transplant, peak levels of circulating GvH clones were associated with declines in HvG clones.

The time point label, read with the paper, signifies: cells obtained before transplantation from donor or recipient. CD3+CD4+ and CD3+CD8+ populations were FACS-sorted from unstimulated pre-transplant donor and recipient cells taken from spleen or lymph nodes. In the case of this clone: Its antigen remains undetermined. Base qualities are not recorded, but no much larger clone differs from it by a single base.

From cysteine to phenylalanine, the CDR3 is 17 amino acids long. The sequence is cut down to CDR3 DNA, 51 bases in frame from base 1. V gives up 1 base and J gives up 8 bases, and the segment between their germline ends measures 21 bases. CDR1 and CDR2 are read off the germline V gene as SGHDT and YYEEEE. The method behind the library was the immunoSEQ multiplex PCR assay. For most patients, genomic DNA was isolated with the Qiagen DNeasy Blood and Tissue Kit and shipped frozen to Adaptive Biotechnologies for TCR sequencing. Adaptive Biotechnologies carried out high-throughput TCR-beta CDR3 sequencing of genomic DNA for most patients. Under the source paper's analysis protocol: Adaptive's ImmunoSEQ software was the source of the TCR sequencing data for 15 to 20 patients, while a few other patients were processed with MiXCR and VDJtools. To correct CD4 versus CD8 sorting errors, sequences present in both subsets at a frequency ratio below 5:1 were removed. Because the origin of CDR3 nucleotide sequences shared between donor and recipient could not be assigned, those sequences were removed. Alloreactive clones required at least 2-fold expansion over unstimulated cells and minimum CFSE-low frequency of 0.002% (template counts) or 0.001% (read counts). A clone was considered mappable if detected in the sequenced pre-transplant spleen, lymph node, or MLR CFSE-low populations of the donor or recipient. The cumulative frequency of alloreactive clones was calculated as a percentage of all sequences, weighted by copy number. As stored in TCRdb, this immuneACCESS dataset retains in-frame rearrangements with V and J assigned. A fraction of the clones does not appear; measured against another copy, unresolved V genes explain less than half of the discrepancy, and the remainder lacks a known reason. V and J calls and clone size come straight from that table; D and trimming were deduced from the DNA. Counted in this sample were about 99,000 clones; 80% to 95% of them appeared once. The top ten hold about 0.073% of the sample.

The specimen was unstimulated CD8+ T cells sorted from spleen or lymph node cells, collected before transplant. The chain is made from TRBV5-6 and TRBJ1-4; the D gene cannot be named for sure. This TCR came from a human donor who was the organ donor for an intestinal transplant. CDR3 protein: CASSLYVWRLGGEKLFF. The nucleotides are TGTGCCAGCAGCTTGTATGTTTGGAGACTCGGAGGAGAAAAACTGTTTTTT.